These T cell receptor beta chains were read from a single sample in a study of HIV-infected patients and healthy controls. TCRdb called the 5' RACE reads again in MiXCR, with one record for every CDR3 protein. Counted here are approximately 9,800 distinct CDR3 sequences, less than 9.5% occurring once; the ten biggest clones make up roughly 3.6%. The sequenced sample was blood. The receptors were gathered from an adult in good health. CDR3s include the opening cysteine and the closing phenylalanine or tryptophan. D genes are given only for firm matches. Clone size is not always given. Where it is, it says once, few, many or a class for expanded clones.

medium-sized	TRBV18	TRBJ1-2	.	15	TGTGCCAGCACCTCGGGCCCAGGGGTTAACTATGGCTACACCTTC	CASTSGPGVNYGYTF
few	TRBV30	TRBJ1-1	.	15	TGTGCCTGGAGTGTGGGAGGGACAACTAACACTGAAGCTTTCTTT	CAWSVGGTTNTEAFF
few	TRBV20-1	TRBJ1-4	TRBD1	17	TGCAGTGCTGCCAGAGGGGAGGGGGCGCGAACTAATGAAAAACTGTTTTTT	CSAARGEGARTNEKLFF
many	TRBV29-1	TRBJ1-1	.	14	TGCAGCGGCCGACCGTATGGAACGAACACTGAAGCTTTCTTT	CSGRPYGTNTEAFF
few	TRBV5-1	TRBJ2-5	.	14	TGCGCCAGCAGGGGTTCGGAGTGGCAAGAGACCCAGTACTTC	CASRGSEWQETQYF
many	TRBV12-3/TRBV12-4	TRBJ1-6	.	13	TGTGCCAGCAGTCCAGGGTGGGATTCACCCCTCCACTTT	CASSPGWDSPLHF
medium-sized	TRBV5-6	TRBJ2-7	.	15	TGTGCCAGCAGCTTGGCCCCCGCAGCCTACTACGAGCAGTACTTC	CASSLAPAAYYEQYF
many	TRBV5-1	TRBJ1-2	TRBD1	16	TGCGCCAGCAGCGCCGACGTGGGACAGGTCCTCTATGGCTACACCTTC	CASSADVGQVLYGYTF
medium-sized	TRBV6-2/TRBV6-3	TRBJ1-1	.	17	TGTGCCAGCAGTTATCAGGGGCTAAGGAGTTTGAACACTGAAGCTTTCTTT	CASSYQGLRSLNTEAFF
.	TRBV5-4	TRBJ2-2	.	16	TGTGCCAGCAGCCACCCCGGCGGGGGCAACACCGGGGAGCTGTTTTTT	CASSHPGGGNTGELFF
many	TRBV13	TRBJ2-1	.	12	TGTGCCAGCAGCTTTTACGGCTATGAGCAGTTCTTC	CASSFYGYEQFF
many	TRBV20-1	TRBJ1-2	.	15	TGCAGTGCTAGACACCACCGGGACAAGCTTCTTGGCTACACCTTC	CSARHHRDKLLGYTF
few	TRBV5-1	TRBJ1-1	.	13	TGCGCCAGCAGCTTCCAAAGGAACACTGAAGCTTTCTTT	CASSFQRNTEAFF
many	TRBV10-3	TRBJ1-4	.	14	TGTGCCATCAGGGACGGTTCAACTAATGAAAAACTGTTTTTT	CAIRDGSTNEKLFF
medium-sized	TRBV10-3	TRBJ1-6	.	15	TGTGCCATCAGTGAGTCGAACGGGAATAATTCACCCCTCCACTTT	CAISESNGNNSPLHF